The 7 T cell receptor beta chains reported below all come from one sample, sequenced in a study of T cells in tuberculosis. Only in-frame clones appear in the TCRdb table, and some are missing; sequencing was by immunoSEQ multiplex PCR. This table has some 40,000 clones, approximately 93% appearing once. Time point given: new active TB diagnosis, blood taken before or within 7 days of starting treatment. The source was PBMCs, collected at tuberculosis diagnosis. The origin of the receptors is an adult with tuberculosis.

The chain carries TRBV5-1 and TRBJ2-3; D might be TRBD2 (6 bases). The germline V and J ends were trimmed by 3 bases and 0 bases, with 11 bases remaining between them. The CDR3 is 15 amino acids. The germline CDR1 and CDR2 sequences are SGHRS and YFSETQ. The DNA of the CDR3 is TGCGCCAGCAGCTACTCGGGAGCGAGCACAGATACGCAGTATTTT. This codes for CASSYSGASTDTQYF. The complete variable domain, with remaining parts taken from reference TRBV5-1 and TRBJ2-3, reads KAGVTQTPRYLIKTRGQQVTLSCSPISGHRSVSWYQQTPGQGLQFLFEYFSETQRNKGNFPGRFSGRQFSNSRSEMNVSTLELGDSALYLCASSYSGASTDTQYFGPGTRLTVL.

This chain joins TRBV5-1 and TRBJ2-2; TRBD1 agrees at 8 bases. CDR1 SGHRS and CDR2 YFSETQ come from the germline V gene. The J segment lost 6 bases and the V segment lost 4 bases, leaving 8 bases of the junction unmatched. The CDR3 runs 15 residues. The CDR3 loop is CASSTGQGVAGELFF. The CDR3 region has the DNA TGCGCCAGCAGCACTGGACAGGGCGTCGCCGGGGAGCTGTTTTTT.

The CDR3: CASSYSGGGDTQYF. CDR3 DNA sequence: TGTGCCAGCAGTTACTCGGGGGGGGGAGATACGCAGTATTTT. The V and J genes are TRBV6-5 and TRBJ2-3, with 7 bases aligning to TRBD2. The CDR3 spans 14 residues. The J segment lost 5 bases and the V segment lost 0 bases, leaving 2 bases of the junction unmatched. CDR1 is MNHEY and CDR2 is SVGAGI in the germline V gene.

V is TRBV2 and J is TRBJ1-5; perhaps TRBD1 as D (5 bases). The germline V gene encodes CDR1 SNHLY and CDR2 FYNNEI. The V end lost 4 bases, the J end lost 4 bases, and 17 bases lay between the germline ends. There are 16 residues in the CDR3. The CDR3, as DNA: TGTGCCAGCAGTGTTAGGCCAGAGGGGACTAATCAGCCCCAGCATTTT. Amino acid sequence: CASSVRPEGTNQPQHF.

J is TRBJ1-6 and V is TRBV9; D gene unclear. CDR1 SGDLS and CDR2 YYNGEE come from the germline V gene. The CDR3 is 14 residues long. V lost 6 bases and J 7 bases, leaving 14 bases between the germline ends. The CDR3 coding sequence is TGTGCCAGCAACGAAGGACTGATAAATTCACCCCTCCACTTT. It codes for CASNEGLINSPLHF.

The sample holds one count of this clone. The chain joins TRBV7-2 to TRBJ2-7; D ambiguous. The CDR3 is 13 residues long. Germline CDR1 is SGHTA and CDR2 is FQGNSA. Trimming took off 1 base at V and 3 bases at J, with 7 bases between the two ends. The CDR3 DNA sequence: TGTGCCAGCAGCTTAGAACTTAACTACGAGCAGTACTTC. This codes for CASSLELNYEQYF. The variable domain in full, with the rest retrieved from reference TRBV7-2 and TRBJ2-7, is GAGVSQSPSNKVTEKGKDVELRCDPISGHTALYWYRQSLGQGLEFLIYFQGNSAPDKSGLPSDRFSAERTGGSVSTLTIQRTQQEDSAVYLCASSLELNYEQYFGPGTRLTVT.

The chain links TRBV11-3 to TRBJ2-3, with TRBD1 identical over 8 bases. J was trimmed by 5 bases and V by 1 base; bases with no gene match: 8. The CDR3 contains 16 residues. Looked up from germline, CDR1 is SGHNT and CDR2 is YENEEA. This CDR3 is CASSLGTRGLEDTQYF. The CDR3 coding sequence is TGTGCCAGCAGCTTAGGGACCAGGGGGCTAGAAGATACGCAGTATTTT. Supplemented by reference TRBV11-3 and TRBJ2-3, the full variable domain reads EAGVVQSPRYKIIEKKQPVAFWCNPISGHNTLYWYLQNLGQGPELLIRYENEEAVDDSQLPKDRFSAERLKGVDSTLKIQPAELGDSAVYLCASSLGTRGLEDTQYFGPGTRLTVL.